These T cell receptor beta chains were read from a single sample in a study of blood T cells in healthy people across ages. TCRdb ran MiXCR on the 5' RACE reads and lists one entry per CDR3 protein. The data hold 650,000 or so distinct CDR3 sequences, with roughly half observed a single time. Sequenced sample: blood. Every receptor here comes from a woman of 80 years or more in good health. The CDR3 runs from the conserved cysteine through the conserved F or W. D genes are given only for firm matches. Only some rows state a clone size, as once, few, many or a class for expanded clones.

j_call	clone_size	v_call	d_call	cdr3_aa	cdr3_nt
TRBJ1-6	NA	TRBV5-1	TRBD1	CASSIRQGRGSPLHF	TGCGCCAGCAGCATCCGACAGGGACGGGGTTCACCCCTCCACTTT
TRBJ2-5	NA	TRBV6-2/TRBV6-3	NA	CASSYVGDIQETQYF	TGTGCCAGCAGTTACGTCGGGGATATCCAAGAGACCCAGTACTTC
TRBJ1-2	NA	TRBV5-1	TRBD1	CASSLAPGQTNYGYTF	TGCGCCAGCAGCTTGGCTCCGGGACAGACAAACTATGGCTACACCTTC
TRBJ1-6	NA	TRBV5-1	TRBD1	CASSFWTGANSPLHF	TGCGCCAGCAGCTTTTGGACAGGGGCTAATTCACCCCTCCACTTT
TRBJ2-6	once	TRBV7-2	NA	CARDSGANVLTF	TGTGCCAGGGACTCTGGGGCCAACGTCCTGACTTTC
TRBJ2-1	NA	TRBV28	TRBD2	CASRPLWTSGEGSSYNEQFF	TGTGCCAGCAGACCCCTATGGACTAGCGGGGAAGGGAGCTCCTACAATGAGCAGTTCTTC
TRBJ2-5	NA	TRBV20-1	NA	CSAPRGGGETQYF	TGCAGTGCCCCCCGAGGGGGGGGAGAGACCCAGTACTTC
TRBJ1-1	once	TRBV7-8	NA	CASSLAFGGETEAFF	TGTGCCAGCAGCTTAGCGTTCGGGGGGGAGACTGAAGCTTTCTTT
TRBJ1-1	NA	TRBV2	NA	CASSGRVTEAFF	TGTGCCAGCAGCGGAAGGGTAACTGAAGCTTTCTTT
TRBJ2-6	NA	TRBV6-1	NA	CASSEVEAGANVLTF	TGTGCCAGCAGTGAAGTCGAGGCTGGGGCCAACGTCCTGACTTTC
TRBJ2-7	NA	TRBV7-9	TRBD1	CASSPTGGGDYEQYF	TGTGCCAGCAGCCCTACAGGGGGCGGTGATTACGAGCAGTACTTC
TRBJ2-2	NA	TRBV4-1	NA	CASSQGFGPSNTGELFF	TGCGCCAGCAGCCAAGGGTTCGGGCCGTCGAACACCGGGGAGCTGTTTTTT
TRBJ1-3	NA	TRBV29-1	TRBD1	CSALTGVGDTIYF	TGCAGCGCCCTGACAGGGGTGGGGGACACCATATATTTT
TRBJ2-1	NA	TRBV30	NA	CAWSSIGDEQFF	TGTGCCTGGAGTTCTATCGGGGATGAGCAGTTCTTC
TRBJ1-4	NA	TRBV7-9	NA	CASSAGTVNEKLFF	TGTGCCAGCAGCGCCGGGACGGTGAATGAAAAACTGTTTTTT
TRBJ2-7	NA	TRBV7-3	NA	CAGSPRADFNERYF	TGTGCCGGCAGCCCAAGGGCGGACTTCAACGAGCGGTACTTC
TRBJ2-5	NA	TRBV5-1	NA	CASSLAGPSGPGNEQYF	TGCGCCAGCAGCTTGGCAGGCCCTTCGGGCCCGGGCAATGAGCAGTACTTC
TRBJ2-2	NA	TRBV5-1	TRBD2	CATGTSGSGTGELFF	TGCGCCACCGGGACTAGCGGGAGCGGTACCGGGGAGCTGTTTTTT
TRBJ2-5	many	TRBV7-3	TRBD2	CASSLIVLAGVETQYF	TGTGCCAGCAGCTTAATCGTCCTAGCGGGAGTAGAGACCCAGTACTTC
TRBJ2-2	NA	TRBV5-1	NA	CASSLEGFDTGELFF	TGCGCCAGCAGCTTGGAGGGGTTCGACACCGGGGAGCTGTTTTTT
TRBJ2-1	few	TRBV5-1	NA	CAFEAGSSYEQFF	TGCGCCTTCGAGGCAGGGAGCTCCTACGAGCAGTTCTTC
TRBJ1-3	few	TRBV3-1	NA	CASSRREPSGNTIYF	TGTGCCAGCAGCCGTCGTGAACCCTCTGGAAACACCATATATTTT
TRBJ2-3	few	TRBV6-4	TRBD2	CASSATSGGADTQYF	TGTGCCAGCAGTGCGACTAGCGGGGGGGCAGATACGCAGTATTTT
TRBJ2-5	once	TRBV2	NA	CASSLYGALYF	TGTGCCAGCAGTCTCTACGGAGCGCTGTACTTC
TRBJ1-1	few	TRBV6-2/TRBV6-3	NA	CASSTGTNTEAFF	TGTGCCAGCAGCACTGGAACGAACACTGAAGCTTTCTTT
TRBJ2-3	NA	TRBV12-3/TRBV12-4	TRBD2	CASRSSGSFTDTQYF	TGTGCCAGCAGGTCTAGCGGGAGCTTCACAGATACGCAGTATTTT
TRBJ1-1	NA	TRBV7-9	NA	CASSLRVENTEAFF	TGTGCCAGCAGCCTGAGGGTTGAGAACACTGAAGCTTTCTTT
TRBJ2-7	NA	TRBV27	NA	CASSPFTKNYEQYF	TGTGCCAGCAGTCCCTTCACTAAAAACTACGAGCAGTACTTC
TRBJ2-7	few	TRBV12-3/TRBV12-4	NA	CASAPVGAEQYF	TGTGCCAGTGCCCCCGTGGGGGCCGAGCAGTACTTC
TRBJ2-1	few	TRBV2	TRBD1	CASRGMTGGYNEQFF	TGTGCCAGCAGGGGAATGACAGGGGGATACAATGAGCAGTTCTTC
TRBJ2-2	few	TRBV6-6	NA	CASSDLRDSGELFF	TGTGCCAGCAGTGACCTCAGGGATAGCGGGGAGCTGTTTTTT
TRBJ2-1	many	TRBV5-1	NA	CASSSGVQGSYNEQFF	TGCGCCAGCAGCTCGGGGGTGCAGGGATCCTACAATGAGCAGTTCTTC
TRBJ2-1	NA	TRBV18	TRBD2	CASSPQGLAGRSNEQFF	TGTGCCAGCTCACCCCAGGGACTAGCGGGAAGGTCTAATGAGCAGTTCTTC
TRBJ1-5	few	TRBV30	TRBD1	CAWSGDRDQPQHF	TGTGCCTGGAGTGGGGACAGAGATCAGCCCCAGCATTTT
TRBJ1-5	few	TRBV20-1	NA	CSARGRVGNQPQHF	TGCAGTGCTAGGGGCAGGGTGGGCAATCAGCCCCAGCATTTT
TRBJ2-5	NA	TRBV6-6	TRBD1	CASSPMTGEETQYF	TGTGCCAGCAGCCCAATGACAGGGGAAGAGACCCAGTACTTC
TRBJ2-4	NA	TRBV14	TRBD1	CASSPTTGYQNIQYF	TGTGCCAGCAGCCCAACGACAGGGTACCAAAACATTCAGTACTTC
TRBJ2-1	few	TRBV3-1	NA	CASSRGVYNEQFF	TGTGCCAGCAGTCGCGGGGTTTACAATGAGCAGTTCTTC
TRBJ2-3	NA	TRBV7-2	NA	CASSLEGQSDTQYF	TGTGCCAGCAGCTTAGAGGGGCAGTCAGATACGCAGTATTTT
TRBJ1-2	NA	TRBV5-8	TRBD1	CASSTRQGLYGYTF	TGTGCCAGCAGCACAAGACAGGGACTTTATGGCTACACCTTC
TRBJ2-3	NA	TRBV12-3/TRBV12-4	NA	CASGNRAPDTQYF	TGTGCCAGTGGGAACAGGGCCCCAGATACGCAGTATTTT
TRBJ1-2	NA	TRBV21-1	NA	CASSKGQLYYGYTF	TGTGCCAGCAGCAAGGGACAGCTTTACTATGGCTACACCTTC
TRBJ1-2	NA	TRBV28	NA	CASSRRIYGYTF	TGTGCCAGCAGTCGGCGGATCTATGGCTACACCTTC
TRBJ2-7	NA	TRBV9	TRBD1	CASSELGQGTVPPYKEQYF	TGTGCCAGCAGCGAACTAGGACAGGGCACGGTCCCGCCTTACAAGGAGCAGTACTTC
TRBJ1-1	NA	TRBV7-2	NA	CASSLTQGLVTAFF	TGTGCCAGCAGCCTAACACAGGGTTTAGTAACGGCTTTCTTT
TRBJ2-2	NA	TRBV6-2/TRBV6-3	NA	CASSYAGTQVTGELFF	TGTGCCAGCAGTTACGCCGGGACTCAAGTCACCGGGGAGCTGTTTTTT
TRBJ2-7	NA	TRBV18	TRBD1	CASSKGQGWDEQYF	TGTGCCAGCTCAAAGGGACAGGGTTGGGACGAGCAGTACTTC
TRBJ2-1	many	TRBV2	NA	CASSDPFNEQFF	TGTGCCAGCAGTGACCCTTTCAATGAGCAGTTCTTC
TRBJ1-1	few	TRBV12-3/TRBV12-4	TRBD1	CASSRPGQGGFAEAFF	TGTGCCAGCAGCCGCCCGGGACAGGGGGGGTTCGCTGAAGCTTTCTTT
TRBJ2-5	few	TRBV7-2	NA	CASSRIGSPRRQETQYF	TGTGCCAGCAGCCGAATAGGGTCGCCGCGTCGGCAAGAGACCCAGTACTTC
TRBJ1-1	NA	TRBV7-9	NA	CASSLDDSEGEAFF	TGTGCCAGCAGCTTAGATGACTCCGAGGGGGAAGCTTTCTTT
TRBJ2-7	few	TRBV6-4	NA	CASIVLLRGLFGSYEQYF	TGTGCCAGCATCGTACTACTGCGGGGACTGTTCGGTTCCTACGAGCAGTACTTC
TRBJ2-3	once	TRBV12-3/TRBV12-4	TRBD2	CASQKARASGGTDAQYF	TGTGCCAGCCAAAAAGCGAGGGCCAGCGGGGGCACAGATGCGCAGTATTTT
TRBJ2-1	NA	TRBV6-2/TRBV6-3	TRBD2	CASSLRTSGSIPEQFF	TGTGCCAGCAGCTTGAGGACTAGCGGGAGCATCCCTGAGCAGTTCTTC
TRBJ2-5	NA	TRBV18	NA	CASSPPGKETQYF	TGTGCCAGCTCACCGCCGGGGAAAGAGACCCAGTACTTC
TRBJ2-3	NA	TRBV10-3	TRBD2	CAIGPSGSSADTQYF	TGTGCCATCGGGCCTAGCGGGAGTAGTGCAGATACGCAGTATTTT
TRBJ2-7	many	TRBV21-1	NA	CASSIALKTGEHNEQYF	TGTGCCAGCAGCATAGCCCTCAAGACAGGGGAACATAACGAGCAGTACTTC
TRBJ2-3	many	TRBV20-1	NA	CSAPDPGTRGDTQYF	TGCAGTGCTCCGGATCCCGGGACCCGGGGAGATACGCAGTATTTT